Presented here are 21 T cell receptor beta chains from one specimen sequenced in a study of shared clonotypes between healthy human individuals. Produced via immunoSEQ multiplex PCR; TCRdb's table is partial and in-frame only. The sample comprises 630,000 or so clones, 95% to 98% of which are singletons, and more than 0.3% rests with the top ten. As defined, naive CD8 cells were CD45RO-negative and positively selected for CCR7, with terminally differentiated effector memory CD45RA+ cells excluded. The specimen was naive CD8+ T cells sorted from blood. The receptors derive from a man aged 30 to 45 in good health.

The V and J genes are TRBV13 and TRBJ2-1; 7 bases align to TRBD1. CDR1 is PRHDT and CDR2 is FYEKMQ in the germline V gene (reference sequence). The CDR3 runs 15 residues. V was pared by 5 bases and J by 4 bases, with 8 bases of the junction left unmatched. The CDR3: CASSTSGTVYNEQFF. The CDR3 bases are TGTGCCAGCAGCACGTCCGGGACAGTGTACAATGAGCAGTTCTTC. Full variable domain (missing parts from reference TRBV13 and TRBJ2-1): AAGVIQSPRHLIKEKRETATLKCYPIPRHDTVYWYQQGPGQDPQFLISFYEKMQSDKGSIPDRFSAQQFSDYHSELNMSSLELGDSALYFCASSTSGTVYNEQFFGPGTRLTVL.

The chain is built from TRBV7-9 and TRBJ2-2; D perhaps matches TRBD1 (6 bases). Germline values: CDR1 SEHNR, CDR2 FQNEAQ (reference sequence). This CDR3 is 16 amino acids long. The V gene lost 6 bases and the J gene lost 5 bases, with 19 bases spanning the gap. The CDR3 reads CASRQTQGTGTGELFF. The CDR3 DNA reads TGTGCCAGCAGACAAACACAGGGTACGGGAACCGGGGAGCTGTTTTTT.

This clone was counted only a few times. The chain couples TRBV29-1 to TRBJ1-2; D ambiguous. V was pared by 6 bases and J by 1 base, with 12 bases between. There are 13 residues in the CDR3. Per germline, CDR1 SQVTM and CDR2 ANQGSEA. DNA of the CDR3: TGCAGCGTACGGGTTGTAGATAACTATGGCTACACCTTC. Translation: CSVRVVDNYGYTF.

The J gene is TRBJ2-2, the V gene TRBV5-1; D might be TRBD1 (6 bases). The CDR3 is made up of 15 amino acids. Germline V gene data show CDR1 as SGHRS and CDR2 as YFSETQ. V was cut by 4 bases and J by 0 bases, with 10 bases left in between. The CDR3 sequence is CASSVDSANTGELFF. In DNA, the CDR3 is TGCGCCAGCAGCGTGGACAGCGCGAACACCGGGGAGCTGTTTTTT.

V and J are TRBV7-9 and TRBJ1-2, with D tentatively TRBD1 (5 bases). Germline lookup yields CDR1 SEHNR and CDR2 FQNEAQ (reference sequence). The CDR3 spans 14 residues. V lost 4 bases, J lost 7 bases, and 16 bases lay in between. For the CDR3, the DNA is TGTGCCAGCAGCTCACCGGACAAGAGAGGTGGCTACACCTTC. The encoded protein is CASSSPDKRGGYTF.

The chain uses TRBV11-2 and TRBJ2-7, with D tentatively TRBD1 (6 bases). In germline, CDR1 is SGHAT, CDR2 FQNNGV. Trimming removed 5 bases from V and 0 bases from J, with 14 bases in between. The CDR3 has 15 amino acids. The CDR3 coding sequence is TGTGCCAGCAGCCTTGGACAGTTAAGCTCCTACGAGCAGTACTTC. Its translation: CASSLGQLSSYEQYF.

The chain is built from TRBV2 and TRBJ1-5, with 7 nucleotides matching TRBD1. Germline CDR1 SNHLY, CDR2 FYNNEI. V gave up 6 bases and J gave up 16 bases; unmatched junction bases: 12. The CDR3 contains 12 residues. CDR3 amino acids: CASSSYDRADHF. The CDR3 bases are TGTGCCAGCAGCTCTTACGACAGGGCGGATCATTTT.

Comment on this clone: The sample carries other DNA sequences with the same CDR3. V usage is TRBV11-2 and J usage is TRBJ2-7; D unclear. The CDR3 spans 12 residues. V lost 5 bases to trimming and J lost 1 base, with 6 bases between them. CDR1 and CDR2 (germline): SGHAT, FQNNGV. CDR3 DNA: TGTGCCAGCAGCCTAGGGTCCTACGAGCAGTACTTC. Its protein is CASSLGSYEQYF.

A single count supports this clone. The gene calls are TRBV7-8 and TRBJ2-1; D might be TRBD1 (5 bases). This CDR3 is built from 12 residues. Germline CDR1 reads SGHVS; CDR2 reads FQNEAQ. Trimming shortened V by 4 bases and J by 7 bases, and 8 bases separated the two germline ends. CDR3 DNA sequence: TGTGCCAGCAGCTACCAGGGTAATGAGCAGTTCTTC. Translated: CASSYQGNEQFF.

This clone has more than one count but fewer than ten. The chain uses TRBV7-3 and TRBJ1-2; no reliable D call. The CDR3 covers 17 residues. Per germline, CDR1 SGHTA and CDR2 FQGTGA. V was clipped by 1 base and J by 7 bases, with 22 bases between them. CDR3 sequence reads: CASSLSLWGTGFCGYTF. The DNA of the CDR3 is TGTGCCAGCAGCTTAAGTCTCTGGGGAACGGGTTTCTGTGGCTACACCTTC.

The chain links TRBV11-2 to TRBJ1-2; 8 nucleotides match TRBD1. The V gene end was trimmed by 2 bases and the J gene end by 8 bases; junction bases not matched to a gene: 7. The CDR3 runs 14 residues. Germline CDR1 and CDR2: SGHAT and FQNNGV. CDR3 region: CASSLLGTGNGYTF. CDR3 DNA: TGTGCCAGCAGCTTACTCGGGACAGGCAACGGCTACACCTTC.

The chain uses TRBV28 and TRBJ1-5, with a tentative D call TRBD1 (5 bases). This CDR3 has 15 residues. Trimming pared 7 bases from V and 0 bases from J, leaving 13 bases between. Germline V CDR1 and CDR2: MDHEN, SYDVKM. The CDR3 loop is CASTKLRDSNQPQHF. CDR3 DNA: TGTGCCAGCACCAAGCTCAGGGATAGCAATCAGCCCCAGCATTTT.

CDR3 bases: TGTGCCAGCAGTGAAGCGCCCACAGGGGGGGAGCAGTTCTTC. It codes for CASSEAPTGGEQFF. This chain links TRBV2 with TRBJ2-1; 8 positions match TRBD1. V was clipped by 0 bases and J by 10 bases; unmatched bases: 5. Germline V gene data show CDR1 as SNHLY and CDR2 as FYNNEI. CDR3 length: 14 residues.

This clone has a single count. DNA for the CDR3: TGTGCCAGCAGCTTAGTTGCGGGAGAGGGCTACAATGAGCAGTTCTTC. It is translated as CASSLVAGEGYNEQFF. The J gene is TRBJ2-1, the V gene TRBV11-2; 7 bases match TRBD2. The CDR3 loop spans 16 amino acids. CDR1 is SGHAT and CDR2 is FQNNGV in the germline V gene. The V gene end was trimmed by 1 base and the J gene end by 3 bases; junction bases not matched to a gene: 6.

This chain links TRBV5-1 with TRBJ1-4, with D possibly being TRBD1 (5 bases). This CDR3 has 14 amino acids. V lost 4 bases and J 7 bases, leaving 14 bases between the germline ends. CDR1 is SGHRS, CDR2 YFSETQ, per germline. The CDR3 sequence is CASSPGGGSEKLFF. The CDR3 DNA reads as TGCGCCAGCAGCCCCGGGGGGGGTAGTGAAAAACTGTTTTTT.

The rearrangement joins TRBV28 to TRBJ1-5; D unresolved. V shed 2 bases and J shed 5 bases, with 7 bases lying between them. CDR1 and CDR2 from the germline V gene are MDHEN and SYDVKM. CDR3 length equals 13 residues. The DNA for the CDR3 is TGTGCCAGCAGTTTAGCGTCGGATCAGCCCCAGCATTTT. Translating gives CASSLASDQPQHF.

This clone was seen a single time. The chain is built from TRBV16 and TRBJ2-7; 11 bases agree with TRBD1. Germline V gives CDR1 KGHSY, CDR2 FQNENV. V lost 3 bases to trimming and J lost 3 bases; unmatched junction nucleotides: 7. This CDR3 comprises 16 residues. This chain's CDR3 is CASSHGTGGPIYEQYF. DNA of the CDR3: TGTGCCAGCAGCCATGGGACAGGGGGACCGATCTACGAGCAGTACTTC.

This sequence joins TRBV29-1 and TRBJ2-3, with D possibly TRBD1 on 5 matching bases. The V end was cut by 4 bases, the J end by 5 bases, with 16 bases between. This CDR3 region has 14 residues. Per the germline V gene, CDR1 is SQVTM and CDR2 is ANQGSEA. The CDR3, as DNA: TGCAGCGTTGCACCTAGGGGAACCGGAGATACGCAGTATTTT. It yields the protein CSVAPRGTGDTQYF.

The chain links TRBV27 to TRBJ2-1; TRBD1 matches at 8 bases. The CDR3 length is 15 residues. The germline gives CDR1 MNHEY, CDR2 SMNVEV (reference sequence). V gave up 5 bases and J gave up 7 bases; unmatched junction bases: 10. CDR3 nucleotides: TGTGCCAGCAGTCCCAGGGGGCGGGCACGGAATGAGCAGTTCTTC. It translates to CASSPRGRARNEQFF.

V and J are TRBV27 and TRBJ2-7; 9 bases are a match to TRBD1. Looked up from germline, CDR1 is MNHEY and CDR2 is SMNVEV (reference sequence). J gave up 5 bases and V 4 bases, and 9 bases lay outside the gene matches. The CDR3 contains 15 residues. CDR3 sequence: CASSSSDRGGNEQYF. Here the CDR3 DNA reads TGTGCCAGCAGTTCCTCGGACAGGGGCGGGAACGAGCAGTACTTC.

The chain is built from TRBV9 and TRBJ2-1, with TRBD1 matching 10 bases. The CDR3 totals 15 residues. The junction had 1 base not matched to a gene; V was cut back by 0 bases and J by 4 bases. Germline CDR1 is SGDLS and CDR2 is YYNGEE. The CDR3 reads CASSVGTGGYNEQFF. CDR3 DNA: TGTGCCAGCAGCGTAGGGACAGGGGGTTACAATGAGCAGTTCTTC.